These T cell receptor beta chains were read from a single sample in a study of T-cell reconstitution after alpha-beta-depleted transplantation in children. Via MiXCR, TCRdb re-called the PCR reads, giving one row per CDR3 protein. In the table there are 500,000 or so distinct CDR3 sequences, about 31% of which are singletons. Material: PBMCs from the stem cell graft donor, obtained from the stem cell graft. These receptors originate from a human donor who donated a stem cell graft to a child with aplastic anemia. CDR3s include the opening cysteine and the closing phenylalanine or tryptophan. Each record gives: clone size, J gene, D gene, V gene, CDR3 protein, CDR3 DNA. A D gene is named only where the DNA matches it firmly. A row's size may be missing; if present it is once, few, many or a size class.

size: NA
J: TRBJ2-7
D: TRBD2
V: TRBV7-6
CDR3: CASSSTGTSDYEQYF
DNA: TGTGCCAGCAGCTCAACCGGGACTAGCGACTACGAGCAGTACTTC

size: few
J: TRBJ2-3
D: NA
V: TRBV6-1
CDR3: CASSRALALTDTQYF
DNA: TGTGCCAGCAGCCGGGCGCTAGCGCTCACAGATACGCAGTATTTT

size: NA
J: TRBJ1-2
D: NA
V: TRBV5-4
CDR3: CASSVGAEGGGYTF
DNA: TGTGCCAGCAGCGTTGGAGCAGAAGGGGGAGGCTACACCTTC

size: NA
J: TRBJ1-2
D: NA
V: TRBV6-1
CDR3: CASSDGQPVGHYGYTF
DNA: TGTGCCAGCAGTGACGGACAGCCGGTCGGACACTATGGCTACACCTTC

size: few
J: TRBJ2-5
D: TRBD2
V: TRBV6-5
CDR3: CASSYSIASGFQETQYF
DNA: TGTGCCAGCAGTTACTCGATTGCTAGCGGATTCCAAGAGACCCAGTACTTC

size: few
J: TRBJ2-4
D: NA
V: TRBV6-1
CDR3: CASRKVSGVELAKNIQYF
DNA: TGTGCCAGCAGAAAGGTATCGGGAGTGGAGCTCGCCAAAAACATTCAGTACTTC

size: NA
J: TRBJ2-5
D: NA
V: TRBV3-1
CDR3: CASSQDRLRDHQETQYF
DNA: TGTGCCAGCAGCCAAGATAGGCTAAGGGACCACCAAGAGACCCAGTACTTC

size: NA
J: TRBJ2-1
D: TRBD2
V: TRBV3-1
CDR3: CASSDLAASYNEQFF
DNA: TGTGCCAGCAGCGATCTAGCGGCCTCCTACAATGAGCAGTTCTTC

size: NA
J: TRBJ2-3
D: NA
V: TRBV11-1
CDR3: CASSLRVVDTQYF
DNA: TGTGCCAGCAGCTTAAGAGTTGTGGATACGCAGTATTTT

size: few
J: TRBJ2-1
D: NA
V: TRBV12-3/TRBV12-4
CDR3: CASRLDRNEQFF
DNA: TGTGCCAGCAGGTTGGACCGCAATGAGCAGTTCTTC

size: NA
J: TRBJ2-7
D: TRBD2
V: TRBV13
CDR3: CASSQSAGVPEQYF
DNA: TGTGCCAGCAGCCAATCAGCGGGAGTTCCCGAGCAGTACTTC

size: once
J: TRBJ1-1
D: NA
V: TRBV6-2/TRBV6-3
CDR3: CASSYSVGAYLNTEAFF
DNA: TGTGCCAGCAGTTACTCGGTGGGGGCCTACTTGAACACTGAAGCTTTCTTT

size: NA
J: TRBJ2-3
D: TRBD2
V: TRBV7-2
CDR3: CASSLALAGGRADTQYF
DNA: TGTGCCAGCAGCTTAGCGCTAGCGGGCGGGCGGGCAGATACGCAGTATTTT

size: NA
J: TRBJ2-1
D: NA
V: TRBV24-1
CDR3: CATSDDIGGGISYNEQFF
DNA: TGTGCCACCAGTGATGATATAGGAGGCGGGATAAGCTACAATGAGCAGTTCTTC

size: NA
J: TRBJ2-3
D: TRBD2
V: TRBV20-1
CDR3: CSARVGRARADTQYF
DNA: TGCAGTGCTAGAGTCGGGAGGGCCAGGGCAGATACGCAGTATTTT

size: few
J: TRBJ2-7
D: NA
V: TRBV6-2/TRBV6-3
CDR3: CASSSEHYEQYF
DNA: TGTGCCAGCAGTTCCGAACACTACGAGCAGTACTTC

size: few
J: TRBJ2-3
D: NA
V: TRBV7-9
CDR3: CASSLASADTQYF
DNA: TGTGCCAGCAGCTTAGCCTCAGCAGATACGCAGTATTTT

size: NA
J: TRBJ2-7
D: NA
V: TRBV7-9
CDR3: CASSLEGGLEQYF
DNA: TGTGCCAGCAGCTTGGAGGGCGGCCTCGAGCAGTACTTC

size: NA
J: TRBJ2-3
D: NA
V: TRBV30
CDR3: CAWRGGGLAAPTDTQYF
DNA: TGTGCCTGGAGAGGGGGTGGGCTAGCGGCGCCCACAGATACGCAGTATTTT

size: few
J: TRBJ1-5
D: NA
V: TRBV20-1
CDR3: CSARGDTGNQPQHF
DNA: TGCAGTGCTAGAGGGGACACCGGCAATCAGCCCCAGCATTTT

size: NA
J: TRBJ2-5
D: NA
V: TRBV27
CDR3: CASSFGHGSTQYF
DNA: TGTGCCAGCAGTTTCGGCCACGGATCGACCCAGTACTTC

size: few
J: TRBJ2-5
D: NA
V: TRBV7-2
CDR3: CASSLVPQGAETQYF
DNA: TGTGCCAGCAGCTTAGTCCCCCAGGGCGCGGAGACCCAGTACTTC

size: few
J: TRBJ1-2
D: NA
V: TRBV12-3/TRBV12-4
CDR3: CASSYAAGAGAF
DNA: TGTGCCAGCAGCTACGCTGCAGGGGCAGGGGCCTTC

size: NA
J: TRBJ1-1
D: TRBD1
V: TRBV7-9
CDR3: CASSHGTGEAFF
DNA: TGTGCCAGCAGCCACGGGACAGGGGAAGCTTTCTTT

size: few
J: TRBJ2-7
D: NA
V: TRBV27
CDR3: CASSFLGSEQYF
DNA: TGTGCCAGCAGTTTTCTAGGGTCCGAGCAGTACTTC

size: NA
J: TRBJ2-5
D: TRBD1
V: TRBV28
CDR3: CASSFLTGGETQYF
DNA: TGTGCCAGCAGTTTCCTCACAGGGGGAGAGACCCAGTACTTC

size: NA
J: TRBJ2-2
D: TRBD2
V: TRBV5-1
CDR3: CASSTSGSTGELFF
DNA: TGCGCCAGCAGCACTAGCGGGAGCACCGGGGAGCTGTTTTTT

size: few
J: TRBJ1-5
D: TRBD1
V: TRBV20-1
CDR3: CSVTQGWNQPQHF
DNA: TGCAGTGTTACACAGGGGTGGAATCAGCCCCAGCATTTT

size: few
J: TRBJ1-4
D: NA
V: TRBV12-5
CDR3: CASGLIDRLATNEKLFF
DNA: TGTGCTAGTGGTCTGATCGACAGACTTGCAACTAATGAAAAACTGTTTTTT

size: few
J: TRBJ2-3
D: NA
V: TRBV29-1
CDR3: CSVEEFGIDTQYF
DNA: TGCAGCGTTGAAGAATTCGGGATAGATACGCAGTATTTT

size: NA
J: TRBJ2-1
D: TRBD1
V: TRBV10-3
CDR3: CAISESRQGYNEQFF
DNA: TGTGCCATCAGTGAGTCGAGACAGGGCTATAATGAGCAGTTCTTC

size: few
J: TRBJ2-7
D: TRBD2
V: TRBV20-1
CDR3: CSAYSGSSYEQYF
DNA: TGCAGTGCCTATAGCGGGAGCTCCTACGAGCAGTACTTC

size: NA
J: TRBJ2-7
D: NA
V: TRBV7-6
CDR3: CASSLGDFLSYEQYF
DNA: TGTGCCAGCAGCTTGGGGGACTTTCTGTCCTACGAGCAGTACTTC

size: NA
J: TRBJ2-7
D: TRBD1
V: TRBV28
CDR3: CASLLGQGLNEQYF
DNA: TGTGCCAGTCTTCTGGGACAGGGACTCAACGAGCAGTACTTC

size: few
J: TRBJ1-3
D: NA
V: TRBV6-1
CDR3: CASTPSLSSGNTIYF
DNA: TGTGCCAGCACCCCCTCACTGAGCTCTGGAAACACCATATATTTT

size: NA
J: TRBJ2-1
D: TRBD2
V: TRBV10-3
CDR3: CAIAPGLAGNEQFF
DNA: TGTGCCATCGCTCCGGGACTAGCGGGGAATGAGCAGTTCTTC

size: NA
J: TRBJ1-1
D: NA
V: TRBV27
CDR3: CASSLLTGMNTEAFF
DNA: TGTGCCAGCAGTTTATTGACGGGGATGAACACTGAAGCTTTCTTT

size: NA
J: TRBJ2-3
D: TRBD2
V: TRBV6-1
CDR3: CASMLAGNKDTQYF
DNA: TGTGCCAGCATGCTAGCGGGGAACAAAGATACGCAGTATTTT

size: NA
J: TRBJ2-7
D: TRBD1
V: TRBV10-3
CDR3: CAIRGDRNYEQYF
DNA: TGTGCCATCAGGGGGGACAGGAACTACGAGCAGTACTTC

size: NA
J: TRBJ1-5
D: TRBD1
V: TRBV5-5
CDR3: CASSYSSGQGNQPQHF
DNA: TGTGCCAGCAGCTACAGCTCGGGACAGGGCAATCAGCCCCAGCATTTT

size: few
J: TRBJ2-1
D: TRBD2
V: TRBV9
CDR3: CASSQGSGSFNEQFF
DNA: TGTGCCAGCAGCCAAGGGAGCGGGAGCTTCAATGAGCAGTTCTTC

size: NA
J: TRBJ1-2
D: TRBD1
V: TRBV7-9
CDR3: CASSLTGAGGQSDVYTF
DNA: TGTGCCAGCAGCTTGACCGGCGCAGGGGGCCAATCGGATGTCTACACCTTC

size: NA
J: TRBJ2-4
D: TRBD2
V: TRBV29-1
CDR3: CSVDGGGPNLGNIQYF
DNA: TGCAGCGTTGATGGGGGAGGGCCCAACCTTGGAAACATTCAGTACTTC

size: few
J: TRBJ1-3
D: NA
V: TRBV7-2
CDR3: CASSLGHYIGNTIYF
DNA: TGTGCCAGCAGCTTAGGGCACTATATTGGAAACACCATATATTTT

size: many
J: TRBJ1-2
D: NA
V: TRBV12-3/TRBV12-4
CDR3: CASSLDRVNYGYTF
DNA: TGTGCCAGCAGTTTAGACAGGGTTAACTATGGCTACACCTTC

size: NA
J: TRBJ2-7
D: NA
V: TRBV6-2/TRBV6-3
CDR3: CASSFPTPTIRTYEQYF
DNA: TGTGCCAGCAGTTTCCCTACACCGACGATTAGGACCTACGAGCAGTACTTC

size: NA
J: TRBJ1-4
D: TRBD1
V: TRBV29-1
CDR3: CSVSTGSNEKLFF
DNA: TGCAGCGTTTCGACAGGGAGTAATGAAAAACTGTTTTTT

size: NA
J: TRBJ1-5
D: NA
V: TRBV4-3
CDR3: CASSPERRGENQPQHF
DNA: TGCGCCAGCAGCCCCGAAAGGAGGGGAGAAAATCAGCCCCAGCATTTT

size: NA
J: TRBJ2-2
D: NA
V: TRBV12-3/TRBV12-4
CDR3: CAGGATNTGELFF
DNA: TGTGCCGGGGGAGCGACGAACACCGGGGAGCTGTTTTTT

size: few
J: TRBJ2-5
D: NA
V: TRBV20-1
CDR3: CSASGSQETQYF
DNA: TGCAGTGCTAGCGGGAGTCAAGAGACCCAGTACTTC

size: few
J: TRBJ1-1
D: TRBD1
V: TRBV27
CDR3: CASRQLGTANTEAFF
DNA: TGTGCCAGCAGACAGCTAGGGACAGCAAACACTGAAGCTTTCTTT

size: NA
J: TRBJ1-5
D: NA
V: TRBV29-1
CDR3: CSVETGRRNSNQPQHF
DNA: TGCAGCGTTGAAACCGGACGGAGGAATAGCAATCAGCCCCAGCATTTT

size: few
J: TRBJ1-1
D: TRBD1
V: TRBV20-1
CDR3: CSAGSTGAGGPAFF
DNA: TGCAGTGCTGGTTCGACAGGGGCCGGCGGACCAGCTTTCTTT

size: NA
J: TRBJ1-2
D: NA
V: TRBV5-1
CDR3: CASSLRTAGAGYTF
DNA: TGCGCCAGCAGCTTACGGACAGCTGGGGCTGGCTACACCTTC

size: NA
J: TRBJ2-3
D: TRBD2
V: TRBV29-1
CDR3: CSGTSGTSGRRADTQYF
DNA: TGCAGCGGGACCTCCGGGACTAGCGGGAGGAGGGCAGATACGCAGTATTTT

size: NA
J: TRBJ2-3
D: TRBD2
V: TRBV5-1
CDR3: CASSPSGKSDTQYF
DNA: TGCGCCAGCAGCCCTAGCGGGAAGTCAGATACGCAGTATTTT